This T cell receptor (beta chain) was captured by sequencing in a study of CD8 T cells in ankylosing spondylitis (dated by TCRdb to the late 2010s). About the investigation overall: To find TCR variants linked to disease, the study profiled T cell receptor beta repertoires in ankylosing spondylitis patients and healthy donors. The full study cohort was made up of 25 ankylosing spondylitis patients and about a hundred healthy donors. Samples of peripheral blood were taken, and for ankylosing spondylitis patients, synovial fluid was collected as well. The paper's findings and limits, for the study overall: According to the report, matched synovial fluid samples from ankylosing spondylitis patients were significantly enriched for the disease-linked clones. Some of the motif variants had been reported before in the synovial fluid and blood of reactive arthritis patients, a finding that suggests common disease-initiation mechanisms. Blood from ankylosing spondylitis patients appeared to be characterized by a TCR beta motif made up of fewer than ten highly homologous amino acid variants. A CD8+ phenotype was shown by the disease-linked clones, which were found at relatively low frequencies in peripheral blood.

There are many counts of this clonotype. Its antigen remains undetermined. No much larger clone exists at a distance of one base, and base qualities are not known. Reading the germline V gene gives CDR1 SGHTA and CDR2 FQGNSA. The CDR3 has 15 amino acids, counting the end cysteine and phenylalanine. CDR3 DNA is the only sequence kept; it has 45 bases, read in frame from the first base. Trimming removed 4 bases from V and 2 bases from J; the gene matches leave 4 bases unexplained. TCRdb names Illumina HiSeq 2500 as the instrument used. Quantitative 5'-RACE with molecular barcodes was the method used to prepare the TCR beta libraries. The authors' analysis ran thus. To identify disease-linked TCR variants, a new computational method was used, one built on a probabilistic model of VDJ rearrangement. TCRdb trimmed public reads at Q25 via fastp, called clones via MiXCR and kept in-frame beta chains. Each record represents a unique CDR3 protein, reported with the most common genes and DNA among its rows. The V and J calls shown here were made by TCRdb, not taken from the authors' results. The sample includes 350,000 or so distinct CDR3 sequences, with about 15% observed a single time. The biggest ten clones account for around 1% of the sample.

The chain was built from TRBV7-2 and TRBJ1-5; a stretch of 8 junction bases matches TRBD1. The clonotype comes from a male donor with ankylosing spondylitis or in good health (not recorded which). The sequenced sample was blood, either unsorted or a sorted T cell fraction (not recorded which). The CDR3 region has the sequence CASSWQTGGNQPQHF. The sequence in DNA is TGTGCCAGCAGCTGGCAGACAGGGGGCAATCAGCCCCAGCATTTT.